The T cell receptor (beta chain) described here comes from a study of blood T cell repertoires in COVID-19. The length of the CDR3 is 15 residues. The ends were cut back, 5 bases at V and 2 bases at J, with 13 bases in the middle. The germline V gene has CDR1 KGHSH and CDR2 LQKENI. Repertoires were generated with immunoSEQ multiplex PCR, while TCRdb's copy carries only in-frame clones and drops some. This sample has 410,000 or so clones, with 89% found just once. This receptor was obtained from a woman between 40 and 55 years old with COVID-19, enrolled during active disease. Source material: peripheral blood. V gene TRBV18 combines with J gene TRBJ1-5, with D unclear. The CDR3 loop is CASSGEGIGNQPQHF. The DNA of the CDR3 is TGTGCCAGCTCAGGGGAGGGAATAGGCAATCAGCCCCAGCATTTT.